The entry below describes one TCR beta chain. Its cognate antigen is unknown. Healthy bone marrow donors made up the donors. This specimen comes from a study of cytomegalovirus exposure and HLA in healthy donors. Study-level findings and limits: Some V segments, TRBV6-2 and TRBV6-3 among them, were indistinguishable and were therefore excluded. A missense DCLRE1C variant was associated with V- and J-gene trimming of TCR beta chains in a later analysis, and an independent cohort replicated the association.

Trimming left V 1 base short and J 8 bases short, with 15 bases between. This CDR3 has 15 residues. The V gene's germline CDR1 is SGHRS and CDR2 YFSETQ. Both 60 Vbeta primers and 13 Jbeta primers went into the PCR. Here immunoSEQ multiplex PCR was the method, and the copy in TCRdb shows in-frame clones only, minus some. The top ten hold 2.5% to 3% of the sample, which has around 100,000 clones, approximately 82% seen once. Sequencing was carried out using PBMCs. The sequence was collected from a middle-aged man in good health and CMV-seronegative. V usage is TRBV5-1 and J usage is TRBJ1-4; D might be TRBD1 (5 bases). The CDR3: CASSLSPGLGEKLFF. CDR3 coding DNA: TGCGCCAGCAGCTTGAGTCCAGGGCTAGGCGAAAAACTGTTTTTT.